This T cell receptor beta chain was sequenced during a study of cytomegalovirus exposure and HLA in healthy donors. As concerns this clone: Antigen specificity is unknown.

Clones were sequenced by immunoSEQ multiplex PCR, and TCRdb holds only the in-frame ones, with some missing. The sample yields 150,000 to 200,000 clones, 89% seen once. Study-wide findings and caveats: TCR beta chains numbering 150 to 200 were designated cytomegalovirus-associated.

The receptor's source is a woman aged 18 to 35 in good health and CMV-seropositive. The sequenced sample was PBMCs.

The CDR3 region is CAWLAAGSYEQYF. Written as DNA, the CDR3 is TGTGCCTGGTTAGCGGCCGGCTCCTACGAGCAGTACTTC. This chain connects TRBV30 to TRBJ2-7, with D possibly matching TRBD2 (6 bases). V lost 5 bases to trimming and J lost 0 bases, with 11 bases between them. Germline CDR1 and CDR2: GTSNPN and SVGIG (reference sequence). The CDR3 loop spans 13 amino acids.